Sequencing of this TCR beta chain was carried out in a study of kidney transplant recipient with SARS-CoV-2 infection. TCRdb called the reads again in MiXCR, with one record for every CDR3 protein. The data hold roughly 250,000 distinct CDR3 sequences, with less than 35% observed a single time. Germline values: CDR1 SGDLS, CDR2 YYNGEE. This CDR3 has 14 amino acids. V shed 7 bases, J shed 0 bases, and the junction held 4 bases outside the gene matches. There are many counts of this clonotype. The sequence came from a male patient in his thirties who had COVID-19 and was a kidney transplant recipient. Some T cells may have come from the graft donor. The gene calls are TRBV9 and TRBJ1-3; TRBD1 matches 7 bases. The sample consisted of a blood sample, taken at baseline and on roughly day 110 from a kidney transplant recipient. CDR3 amino acids: CASAGQSSGNTIYF. CDR3 DNA: TGTGCCAGCGCGGGACAGAGCTCTGGAAACACCATATATTTT.